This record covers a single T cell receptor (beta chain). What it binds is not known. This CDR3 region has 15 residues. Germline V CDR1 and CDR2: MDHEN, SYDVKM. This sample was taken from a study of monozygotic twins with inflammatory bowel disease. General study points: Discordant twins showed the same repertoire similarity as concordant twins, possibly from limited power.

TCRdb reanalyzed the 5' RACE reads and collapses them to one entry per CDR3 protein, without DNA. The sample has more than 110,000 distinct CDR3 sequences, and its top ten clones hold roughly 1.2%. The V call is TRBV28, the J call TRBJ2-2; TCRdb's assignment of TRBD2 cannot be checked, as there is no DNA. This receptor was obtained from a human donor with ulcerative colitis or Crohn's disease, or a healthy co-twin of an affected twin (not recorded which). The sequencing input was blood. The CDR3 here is CASSLWAGGTGELFF.